The sequence of this T cell receptor beta chain was determined in a study of T cell repertoires in aging, cancer and after chemotherapy. Rearranged V-D-J TRB sequences were amplified with a mixed TRB-A/B primer pool. TCRdb redid the calling of the multiplex PCR reads with MiXCR, one entry per CDR3 protein. The sample has some 2,100 distinct CDR3 sequences; more than 25% are singletons. TCR beta rearrangements were amplified from peripheral blood genomic DNA. Findings and limits, study-wide: In healthy donors, age-related TCR diversity loss mainly reflected lost richness. In each cancer cohort, median generation probability increased across chemotherapy, suggesting thymic output rebounded.

This CDR3 has 14 residues. With 7 bases removed from V and 4 bases from J, the gap between germline ends came to 14 bases. Germline V lookup: CDR1 LNHDA, CDR2 SQIVND (reference sequence). This clonotype is categorized as medium-sized. The antigen is not known. The TCR originated in a human donor with a solid tumor. The sequenced material came from blood. The chain joins TRBV19 to TRBJ1-5, with unresolved D. The CDR3, as DNA: TGTGCCAGTACTAGGGCGGATAGAAATCAGCCCCAGCATTTT. Translating it yields CASTRADRNQPQHF.